These 6 T cell receptor beta chains were sequenced from one sample in a study of blood T cell repertoires in COVID-19. The assay was immunoSEQ multiplex PCR, and TCRdb's table has in-frame clones only and misses some. The repertoire holds 200,000 to 250,000 clones, with just over 85% as singletons. Sequenced input: PBMCs or T cells enriched from blood (not recorded which). The receptors come from a woman in her forties or fifties with acute COVID-19.

The chain joins TRBV27 to TRBJ2-1, with 12 bases aligning to TRBD2. CDR1 is MNHEY, CDR2 SMNVEV, per germline (reference sequence). V lost 8 bases, J lost 9 bases, and 5 bases stayed unmatched. This CDR3 is 13 amino acids long. In nucleotides, the CDR3 is TGTGCCAGCCGGACTAGCGGGACGGGTGAGCAGTTCTTC. Its protein product is CASRTSGTGEQFF.

The chain has TRBV5-1 and TRBJ2-7, with D perhaps matching TRBD2 (7 bases). This CDR3 is 13 amino acids long. Trimming left V 5 bases short and J 4 bases short, with 13 bases between. Germline V gene data show CDR1 as SGHRS and CDR2 as YFSETQ. CDR3 in DNA: TGCGCCAGCAGTCCGGAGGGGGGGTACGAGCAGTACTTC. This sequence encodes CASSPEGGYEQYF.

The rearrangement links TRBV6-5 to TRBJ2-5; no firm D call. The CDR3 length is 14 residues. V was clipped by 10 bases and J by 2 bases, with 17 bases between them. Germline CDR1 is MNHEY and CDR2 is SVGAGI. The CDR3 sequence: CATKRGYIQETQYF. CDR3 coding DNA: TGTGCCACAAAAAGAGGCTACATACAAGAGACCCAGTACTTC.

V gene TRBV5-5 combines with J gene TRBJ1-5; 9 nucleotides line up with TRBD1. This CDR3 has 15 residues. Germline CDR1 reads SGHKS; CDR2 reads YYEKEE (reference sequence). The V gene end was trimmed by 2 bases and the J gene end by 6 bases; junction bases not matched to a gene: 6. CDR3 DNA: TGTGCCAGCAGCTTATTACAGGGGGCAGGTCAGCCCCAGCATTTT. It translates to CASSLLQGAGQPQHF.

V gene TRBV28 combines with J gene TRBJ1-6; D uncertain. Trimming cost V 4 bases and J 8 bases, with 18 bases left between them. Germline values: CDR1 MDHEN, CDR2 SYDVKM. The length of the CDR3 is 16 residues. Here the CDR3 reads CASSSPGGAPDSPLHF. The CDR3 bases are TGTGCCAGCAGTTCCCCCGGAGGTGCCCCCGATTCACCCCTCCACTTT.

This chain joins TRBV7-6 and TRBJ1-1; 11 bases agree with TRBD1. CDR3 length: 15 residues. The germline V gene has CDR1 SGHVS and CDR2 FNYEAQ. The J segment lost 5 bases and the V segment lost 5 bases, leaving 7 bases of the junction unmatched. For the CDR3, the DNA is TGTGCCAGCAGCCCCCAGGACAGGGGGCGGACTGAAGCTTTCTTT. As protein: CASSPQDRGRTEAFF.